This record looks at one T cell receptor (beta chain) sequence and its context. What it binds is unknown. The TRB cDNA libraries were prepared by 5' RACE with UMI labels. TCRdb reprocessed the 5' RACE reads; each CDR3 protein has one entry and no DNA is given. In all, the sample yields about 45,000 distinct CDR3 sequences. The sample originates from a study of CXCR3-negative and CXCR3-positive naive CD8 T cells. Study observations and caveats: Post-cryopreservation CXCR3 expression was partly diminished, and the bulk of assays employed fresh PBMCs.

The clonotype was recovered from a human donor in good health. Some clones in this sample may be carry-over from other donors' samples. Sequencing input: memory CD8+ T cells from blood.

CDR3 region: CASSYGENYGYTF. The chain joins TRBV6-5 to TRBJ1-2. In germline, CDR1 is MNHEY, CDR2 SVGAGI. The CDR3 is 13 amino acids.